These 5 T cell receptor beta chains were all obtained from the same sample, sequenced in a study of blood T cell repertoires in COVID-19. Clones were sequenced by immunoSEQ multiplex PCR, and TCRdb holds only the in-frame ones, with some missing. The table records fewer than 400,000 clones, 85% to 90% of them present only once. The sequenced sample was peripheral blood. Receptors originate from a human donor in a cohort sampled during active COVID-19.

Concerning this clone: Compared with germline, one end of the junction differs, possibly owing to a read error. The chain has TRBV28 and TRBJ2-7; D is unresolved. The CDR3 runs to 13 residues. Germline loops: CDR1 MDHEN, CDR2 SYDVKM. CDR3 loop: CTSSRGTDGEQYF. As DNA, the CDR3 is TGTACCAGCAGTAGAGGAACTGATGGGGAGCAGTACTTC.

This chain joins TRBV6-5 and TRBJ2-1, with 11 bases fitting TRBD1. This CDR3 spans 15 amino acids. Germline V gives CDR1 MNHEY, CDR2 SVGAGI. Trimming removed 7 bases from V and 4 bases from J; junction bases left unmatched: 6. The CDR3 loop reads CASKTGQGVYNEQFF. Here the CDR3 DNA reads TGTGCCAGCAAAACGGGACAGGGGGTTTACAATGAGCAGTTCTTC.

V is TRBV5-1 and J is TRBJ1-3, with D uncertain. This CDR3 contains 13 residues. The V gene's germline CDR1 is SGHRS and CDR2 YFSETQ. Trimming stripped 0 bases from V and 3 bases from J, with 4 bases between. The CDR3 DNA reads TGCGCCAGCAGCTTGGACAGTGGAAACACCATATATTTT. Translating it yields CASSLDSGNTIYF.

The rearrangement links TRBV7-3 to TRBJ2-1; 7 nucleotides align to TRBD2. V was pared by 2 bases and J by 3 bases, with 4 bases of the junction left unmatched. Germline CDR1 is SGHTA and CDR2 is FQGTGA. The CDR3 is made up of 15 amino acids. The CDR3 protein is CASSLWAGDYNEQFF. CDR3 sequence (DNA): TGTGCCAGCAGCTTATGGGCGGGAGACTACAATGAGCAGTTCTTC.

The chain combines TRBV6-5 with TRBJ1-2, with D possibly matching TRBD1 (5 bases). CDR3 length: 16 residues. Germline CDR1 reads MNHEY; CDR2 reads SVGAGI. The germline V and J ends were trimmed by 2 bases and 0 bases, with 13 bases remaining between them. CDR3 residues: CASSYLGHTANYGYTF. The CDR3 DNA reads as TGTGCCAGCAGTTACCTCGGACACACAGCTAACTATGGCTACACCTTC.